The rows below give T cell receptor beta chains drawn from one sample of a study of shared T cell receptors in the human thymus. Only in-frame clones appear in the TCRdb table, and some are missing; sequencing was by immunoSEQ multiplex PCR. Of about 380,000 clones listed, approximately 95% are singletons. Sequencing was done on a sample of thymocytes. These receptors all come from a human donor. Both conserved end residues are part of each CDR3. The order of the fields is D gene, clone size, V gene, J gene, CDR3 DNA, CDR3 protein. The D gene is left open where the match is weak. Where a row states a size, it is once, few, many or the class of an expanded clone; other rows omit it.

TRBD1,NA,TRBV7-8,TRBJ2-3,TGTGCCAGCGACGCCGGACAGGGGACAACAGATACGCAGTATTTT,CASDAGQGTTDTQYF
NA,NA,TRBV20-1,TRBJ2-3,TGCAGTGCCTGGGCAAGAGATACGCAGTATTTT,CSAWARDTQYF
NA,NA,TRBV7-2,TRBJ1-2,TGTGCCAGCAGCTTGAACCAGCCCTTCTATGGCTACACCTTC,CASSLNQPFYGYTF
TRBD2,once,TRBV7-3,TRBJ2-1,TGTGCCAGCAGCCCAACCCCCGGACTAGCCCGCAATGAGCAGTTCTTC,CASSPTPGLARNEQFF
NA,NA,TRBV27,TRBJ2-7,TGTGCCAGCAGTTTATGCAGGGTTGCCTACGAGCAGTACTTC,CASSLCRVAYEQYF
TRBD1,NA,TRBV2,TRBJ2-1,TGTGCCAGCCCGAGGGACCGGGACAGGCCCTACAATGAGCAGTTCTTC,CASPRDRDRPYNEQFF
NA,NA,TRBV27,TRBJ2-1,TGTGCCAGCAGTTTCGGACCCGGTGGGGATGAGCAGTTCTTC,CASSFGPGGDEQFF
TRBD2,NA,TRBV7-3,TRBJ2-7,TGTGCCAGCAGCTTCAGCGGGACGCATGCCTACGAGCAGTACTTC,CASSFSGTHAYEQYF
TRBD2,NA,TRBV18,TRBJ2-7,TGTGCCAGCTCTCTTTGGCGGCGCGGGAGGATCCCCCCCTACGAGCAGTACTTC,CASSLWRRGRIPPYEQYF
TRBD1,NA,TRBV14,TRBJ2-1,TGTGCCAGCAGCCGGGACAGGGAGCCTAAGGGAATGGGGAGTAAGCAGTTCTTC,CASSRDREPKGMGSKQFF
TRBD1,NA,TRBV2,TRBJ2-7,TGTGCCAGCAGTGACTTTGGTCAGGGACAGGGGGTCCACGAGCAGTACTTC,CASSDFGQGQGVHEQYF
TRBD1,NA,TRBV11-2,TRBJ2-7,TGTGCCAGCAGCAATAAGGCGGACAGGGGACACCCCTACGAGCAGTACTTC,CASSNKADRGHPYEQYF
NA,NA,TRBV28,TRBJ1-1,TGTGCCAGCAGTCGTATAACCCGGACAGAGAACACTGAAGCTTTCTTT,CASSRITRTENTEAFF
TRBD2,NA,TRBV7-2,TRBJ2-1,TGTGCCAGCAAACGACCTAGGACTAGCGGGAACGTTTACAATGAGCAGTTCTTC,CASKRPRTSGNVYNEQFF
NA,NA,TRBV27,TRBJ2-5,TGTGCCAGCAGTAACCTAAGGGAGACCCAGTACTTC,CASSNLRETQYF
NA,NA,TRBV15,TRBJ2-3,TGTGCCACTGCTAGCTCAGATACGCAGTATTTT,CATASSDTQYF
TRBD1,NA,TRBV27,TRBJ2-1,TGTGCCAGCAGTCAACCTCGGGACAGGGGGAATGAGCAGTTCTTC,CASSQPRDRGNEQFF
NA,NA,TRBV6-5,TRBJ1-5,TGTGCCAGCAGTTACTCGGGGGGGGATCAGCCCCAGCATTTT,CASSYSGGDQPQHF
TRBD2,NA,TRBV18,TRBJ2-3,TGTGCCAGCTCACCGAGAGGACTAGCACATATCACAGATACGCAGTATTTT,CASSPRGLAHITDTQYF
TRBD2,NA,TRBV6-4,TRBJ2-4,TGTGCCAGCAGTGACTCGTCCGGGACTAGCGGGTTGGGGCTAGCCAAAAACATTCAGTACTTC,CASSDSSGTSGLGLAKNIQYF
TRBD2,NA,TRBV7-2,TRBJ2-2,TGTGCCAGCAGCTTGACTAGCGGGGTTGCCGGGGAGCTGTTTTTT,CASSLTSGVAGELFF
NA,NA,TRBV18,TRBJ2-7,TGTGCCAGCTCATCCACAGGGAAGTCCGTGCGGGAGCAGTACTTC,CASSSTGKSVREQYF
TRBD1,NA,TRBV5-3,TRBJ1-1,TGTGCCAGAAGCTTGGAGGGGGCAAACACTGAAGCTTTCTTT,CARSLEGANTEAFF
TRBD1,NA,TRBV25-1,TRBJ1-2,TGTGCCAGCAGTGCCCCGGGACAGGGGAACTATGGCTACACCTTC,CASSAPGQGNYGYTF
NA,NA,TRBV6-1,TRBJ1-2,TGTGCCAGCACTACAGGGACCCCTAACTATGGCTACACCTTC,CASTTGTPNYGYTF
NA,NA,TRBV4-1,TRBJ2-7,TGCGCCAGCAGCCAAGGGGCCGTCTACGAGCAGTACTTC,CASSQGAVYEQYF
NA,NA,TRBV27,TRBJ2-5,TGTGCCAGCAGTCCTCGGACTCCGGTCGGCCAAGAGACCCAGTACTTC,CASSPRTPVGQETQYF
NA,NA,TRBV27,TRBJ1-2,TGTGCCAGCAGTTACGGGGCGGACTATGGCTACACCTTC,CASSYGADYGYTF
NA,NA,TRBV11-3,TRBJ1-1,TGTGCCAGCAGCCCCCGGACACCCTCCACTGAAGCTTTCTTT,CASSPRTPSTEAFF